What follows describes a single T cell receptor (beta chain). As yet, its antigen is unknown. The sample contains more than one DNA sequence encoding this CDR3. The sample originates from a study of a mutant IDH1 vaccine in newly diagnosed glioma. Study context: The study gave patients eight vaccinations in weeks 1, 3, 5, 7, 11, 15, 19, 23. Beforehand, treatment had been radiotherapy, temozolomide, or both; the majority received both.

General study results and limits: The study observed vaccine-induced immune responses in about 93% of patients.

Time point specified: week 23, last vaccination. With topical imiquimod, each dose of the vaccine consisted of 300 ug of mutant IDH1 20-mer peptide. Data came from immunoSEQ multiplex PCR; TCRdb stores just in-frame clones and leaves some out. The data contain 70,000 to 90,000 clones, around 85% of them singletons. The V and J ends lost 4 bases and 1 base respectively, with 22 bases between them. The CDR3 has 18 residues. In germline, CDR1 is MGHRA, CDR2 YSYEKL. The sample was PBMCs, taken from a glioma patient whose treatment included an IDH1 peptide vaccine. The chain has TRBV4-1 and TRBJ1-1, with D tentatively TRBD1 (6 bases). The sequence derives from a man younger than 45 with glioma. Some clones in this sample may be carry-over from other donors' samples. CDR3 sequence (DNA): TGCGCCAGCAGCCCTCAATCTGGCAGGGGACGATGGAACACTGAAGCTTTCTTT. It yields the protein CASSPQSGRGRWNTEAFF.